One sample yielded the 7 T cell receptor beta chains listed below, sequenced in a study of shared clonotypes between healthy human individuals (dated by TCRdb to between 2020 and 2021). Library creation used the immunoSEQ multiplex PCR assay. Imported from immuneACCESS, the table was reduced by TCRdb to in-frame sequences with V and J called. These copies leave out some clones; in studies compared against another copy, an unresolved V gene accounts for under half, and the cause of the remainder is not known. The table for this sample lists about 680,000 clones; about 90% of them were counted only once. The top ten constitute roughly 24% of the sample. For the CD8 naive samples, CD45RO-negative cells were positively selected for CCR7, yielding a CD45RA+CCR7+ population from which TemRA cells were excluded. The specimen sequenced was naive CD8+ T cells sorted from blood. The sample's cell subset or site, from its label and the paper: CD45RA+CCR7+. These receptors were obtained from a man aged 25-45 years in good health.

The V call is TRBV19, the J call TRBJ2-7, with TRBD2 identical over 10 bases. Germline V gene data show CDR1 as LNHDA and CDR2 as SQIVND (reference sequence). J gave up 4 bases and V 3 bases, and 3 bases lay outside the gene matches. This CDR3 is 14 amino acids long. CDR3 coding DNA: TGTGCCAGTAGTATGGAACTAGCGGGGTACGAGCAGTACTTC. This translates into CASSMELAGYEQYF.

The V gene is TRBV7-9, the J gene TRBJ1-1; D remains ambiguous. V dropped 4 bases and J dropped 2 bases, with 8 bases sitting between them. Germline V gene lookup returns CDR1 SEHNR and CDR2 FQNEAQ (reference sequence). The length of the CDR3 is 13 residues. This CDR3 reads CASSSPDNTEAFF. CDR3 DNA sequence: TGTGCCAGCAGCTCCCCTGACAACACTGAAGCTTTCTTT.

The chain couples TRBV10-2 to TRBJ1-1; D is undetermined. There are 12 residues in the CDR3. In germline, CDR1 is WSHSY, CDR2 SAAADI. Trimming took off 0 bases at V and 10 bases at J, with 9 bases between the two ends. The CDR3 DNA follows: TGCGCCAGCAGTGAGTCGATTGAGGTAGCTTTCTTT. Encoded protein: CASSESIEVAFF.

V usage is TRBV11-3 and J usage is TRBJ2-1, with 7 bases aligning to TRBD1. Germline V gene lookup returns CDR1 SGHNT and CDR2 YENEEA. This CDR3 is built from 15 residues. The J segment lost 5 bases and the V segment lost 5 bases, leaving 9 bases of the junction unmatched. The CDR3 region is CASSAGGTVNNEQFF. The CDR3 DNA reads TGTGCCAGCAGCGCAGGTGGGACAGTGAACAATGAGCAGTTCTTC. The whole variable domain, filled in from reference TRBV11-3 and TRBJ2-1, reads EAGVVQSPRYKIIEKKQPVAFWCNPISGHNTLYWYLQNLGQGPELLIRYENEEAVDDSQLPKDRFSAERLKGVDSTLKIQPAELGDSAVYLCASSAGGTVNNEQFFGPGTRLTVL.

The chain uses TRBV28 and TRBJ2-2; 7 nucleotides agree with TRBD1. The CDR3 contains 15 residues. Per the germline V gene, CDR1 is MDHEN and CDR2 is SYDVKM. Losses at the gene ends were 6 bases for V and 4 bases for J; bases not matched to a gene: 8. This chain's CDR3 is CASSYPTGVTGELFF. CDR3 bases: TGTGCCAGCAGCTACCCCACAGGGGTCACCGGGGAGCTGTTTTTT. Variable domain in full (rest from reference TRBV28 and TRBJ2-2): DVKVTQSSRYLVKRTGEKVFLECVQDMDHENMFWYRQDPGLGLRLIYFSYDVKMKEKGDIPEGYSVSREKKERFSLILESASTNQTSMYLCASSYPTGVTGELFFGEGSRLTVL.

This clone was picked up one time. The genes are TRBV9 and TRBJ1-2; D is possibly TRBD1 (6 bases). Trimming removed 4 bases from V and 6 bases from J, with 10 bases in between. Germline-derived CDR1 and CDR2 are SGDLS and YYNGEE. This CDR3 comprises 12 residues. DNA for the CDR3: TGTGCCAGCAGCCCATACAGGGATGGCTACACCTTC. Translation: CASSPYRDGYTF.

This clone was seen once. The gene calls are TRBV7-9 and TRBJ2-7; 7 bases map to TRBD1. J was trimmed by 1 base and V by 2 bases; bases with no gene match: 8. Germline lookup yields CDR1 SEHNR and CDR2 FQNEAQ (reference sequence). This CDR3 contains 16 residues. In DNA, the CDR3 is TGTGCCAGCAGCTTACGGGCGACAGGGAATTCCTACGAGCAGTACTTC. Translation: CASSLRATGNSYEQYF.